This record covers a single TCR beta chain. Its antigen is not identified. Profiling relied on immunoSEQ multiplex PCR, and the TCRdb table lists in-frame clones only, not all of them. The sample lists some 18,000 clones, around 85% occurring once. These data come from a study of OX40 agonist ivuxolimab in advanced cancers. Study-level results: There were, on average, more expanded clones in CD8+ T cells than in CD4+. Relatively little clonal expansion, among the lowest observed, appeared in partial responders at 0.1-3.0 mg/kg.

Per the germline V gene, CDR1 is MGHRA and CDR2 is YSYEKL. V dropped 3 bases and J dropped 2; count of bases not matched to a gene: 6. The CDR3 runs to 17 residues. V and J are TRBV4-1 and TRBJ2-7; 14 nucleotides agree with TRBD2. The sequencing here drew on CD4+ or CD8+ T cells sorted from blood, taken in a trial of the OX40 agonist ivuxolimab. This TCR was sampled from an adult with an advanced solid tumor such as melanoma, head and neck, liver or kidney cancer. As DNA, the CDR3 is TGCGCCAGCAGCCACTCCGAGACTAGCGGGAGGGCCTACGAGCAGTACTTC. It yields the protein CASSHSETSGRAYEQYF.